This TCR beta chain originates from a study of blood T cells in healthy people across ages. Findings and caveats of the study: The study could not conclusively compare naive and antigen-experienced cells, given its unsorted PBMCs. The study found more naive CD4+ cells and higher diversity in long-lived than aged donors.

The authors ran a second PCR of about 7 to 11 cycles using a sample-barcoded 5' primer and a J-beta primer mix. One entry per CDR3 protein, called by TCRdb with MiXCR from the 5' RACE reads. The sample yields under 800,000 distinct CDR3 sequences, around 40% seen once. As to this clonotype: The antigen remains unidentified.

This CDR3 is 14 amino acids long. Germline V lookup: CDR1 SNHLY, CDR2 FYNNEI. V lost 7 bases, J lost 13 bases, and 23 bases lay in between. This chain uses TRBV2 with TRBJ2-1, with D perhaps assigned TRBD1 or TRBD2 (6 bases each). The source of this sequence is a woman between 55 and 75 years old in good health. The sample was blood. The CDR3 loop is CASKGGVSSETQFF. CDR3 coding DNA: TGTGCCAGCAAGGGGGGAGTGTCTTCTGAGACCCAGTTCTTC.